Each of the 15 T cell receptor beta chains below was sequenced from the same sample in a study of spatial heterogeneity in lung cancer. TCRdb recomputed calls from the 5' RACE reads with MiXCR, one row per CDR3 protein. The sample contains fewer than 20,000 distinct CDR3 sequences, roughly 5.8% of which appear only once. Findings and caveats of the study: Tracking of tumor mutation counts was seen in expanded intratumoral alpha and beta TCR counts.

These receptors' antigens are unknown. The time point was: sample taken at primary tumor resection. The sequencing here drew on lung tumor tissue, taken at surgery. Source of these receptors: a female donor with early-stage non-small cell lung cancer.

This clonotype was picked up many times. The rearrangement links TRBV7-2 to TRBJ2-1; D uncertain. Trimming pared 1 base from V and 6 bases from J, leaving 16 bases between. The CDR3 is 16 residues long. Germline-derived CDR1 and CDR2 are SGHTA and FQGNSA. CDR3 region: CASSLGPLRLPNEQFF. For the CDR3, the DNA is TGTGCCAGCAGCTTAGGGCCCTTAAGACTGCCCAATGAGCAGTTCTTC.

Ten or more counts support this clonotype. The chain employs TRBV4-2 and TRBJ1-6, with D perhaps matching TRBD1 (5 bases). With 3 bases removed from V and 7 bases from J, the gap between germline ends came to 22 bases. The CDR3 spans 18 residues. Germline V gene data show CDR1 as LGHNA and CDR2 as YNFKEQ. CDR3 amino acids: CASSQETYRKGLNSPLHF. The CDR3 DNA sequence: TGTGCCAGCAGCCAGGAGACCTACAGGAAGGGCCTAAATTCACCCCTCCACTTT.

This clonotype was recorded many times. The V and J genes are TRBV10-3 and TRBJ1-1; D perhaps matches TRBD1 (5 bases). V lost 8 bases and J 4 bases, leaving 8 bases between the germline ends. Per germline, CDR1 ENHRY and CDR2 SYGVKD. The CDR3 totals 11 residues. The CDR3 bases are TGTGCCATCGGGGGGGGCACTGAAGCTTTCTTT. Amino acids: CAIGGGTEAFF.

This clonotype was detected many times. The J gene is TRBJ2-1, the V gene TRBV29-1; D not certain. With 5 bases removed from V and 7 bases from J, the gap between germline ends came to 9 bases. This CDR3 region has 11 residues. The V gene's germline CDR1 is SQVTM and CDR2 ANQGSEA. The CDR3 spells CSVQLGNEQFF. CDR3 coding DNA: TGCAGCGTTCAGTTGGGGAATGAGCAGTTCTTC.

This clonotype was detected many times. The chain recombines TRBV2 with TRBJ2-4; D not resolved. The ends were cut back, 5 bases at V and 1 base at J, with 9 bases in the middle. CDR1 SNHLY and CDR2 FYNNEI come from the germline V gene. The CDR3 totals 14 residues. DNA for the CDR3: TGTGCCAGCAGTTGGGAAACGGCCAAAAACATTCAGTACTTC. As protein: CASSWETAKNIQYF.

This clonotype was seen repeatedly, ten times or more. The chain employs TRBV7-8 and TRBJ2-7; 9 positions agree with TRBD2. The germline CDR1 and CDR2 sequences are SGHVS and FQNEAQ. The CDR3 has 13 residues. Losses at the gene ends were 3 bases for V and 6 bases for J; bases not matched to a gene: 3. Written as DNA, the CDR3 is TGTGCCAGCAGCTTGCCGACTAGCGGCGAGCAGTACTTC. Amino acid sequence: CASSLPTSGEQYF.

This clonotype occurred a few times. CDR3: CASQSLHEQYF. Written as DNA, the CDR3 is TGTGCCAGCCAGAGTCTCCACGAGCAGTACTTC. The rearrangement links TRBV3-1 to TRBJ2-7; D gene unclear. Trimming left V 8 bases short and J 5 bases short, with 10 bases between. The CDR3 length is 11 residues. The germline CDR1 and CDR2 sequences are LGHDT and YNNKEL (reference sequence).

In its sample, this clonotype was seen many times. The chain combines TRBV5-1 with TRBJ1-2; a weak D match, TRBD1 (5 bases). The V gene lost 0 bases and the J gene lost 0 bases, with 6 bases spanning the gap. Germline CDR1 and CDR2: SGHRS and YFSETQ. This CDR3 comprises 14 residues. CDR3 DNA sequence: TGCGCCAGCAGCTTGGACAGGACTAACTATGGCTACACCTTC. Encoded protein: CASSLDRTNYGYTF.

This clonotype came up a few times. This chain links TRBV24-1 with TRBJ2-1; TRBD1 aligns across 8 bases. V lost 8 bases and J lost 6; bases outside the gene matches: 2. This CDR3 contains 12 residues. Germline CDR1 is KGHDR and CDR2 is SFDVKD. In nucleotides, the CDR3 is TGTGCCACCATGGACAGGGTCAATGAGCAGTTCTTC. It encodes CATMDRVNEQFF.

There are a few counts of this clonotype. CDR3 in amino acids: CSALGGRGDTQYF. The CDR3 nucleotides read TGCAGTGCCCTTGGGGGGAGAGGGGATACGCAGTATTTT. The chain is built from TRBV20-1 and TRBJ2-3; D may be TRBD2 (6 bases). There are 13 residues in the CDR3. Germline loops: CDR1 DFQATT, CDR2 SNEGSKA (reference sequence). V lost 6 bases to trimming and J lost 6 bases, with 16 bases between them.

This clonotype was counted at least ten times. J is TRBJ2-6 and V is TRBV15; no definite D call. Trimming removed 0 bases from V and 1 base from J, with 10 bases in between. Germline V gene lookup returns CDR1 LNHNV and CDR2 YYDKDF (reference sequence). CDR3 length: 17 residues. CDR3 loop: CATSRDYSLSGANVLTF. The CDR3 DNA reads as TGTGCCACCAGCAGAGATTATTCGTTATCTGGGGCCAACGTCCTGACTTTC.

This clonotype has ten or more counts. The CDR3 DNA follows: TGCAGTGCACGGACAGCTGCTACCTACAATGAGCAGTTCTTC. This codes for CSARTAATYNEQFF. This sequence joins TRBV20-1 and TRBJ2-1; tentatively, D is TRBD1 (6 bases). Trimming pared 6 bases from V and 2 bases from J, leaving 14 bases between. The CDR3 has 14 amino acids. The germline V gene encodes CDR1 DFQATT and CDR2 SNEGSKA (reference sequence).

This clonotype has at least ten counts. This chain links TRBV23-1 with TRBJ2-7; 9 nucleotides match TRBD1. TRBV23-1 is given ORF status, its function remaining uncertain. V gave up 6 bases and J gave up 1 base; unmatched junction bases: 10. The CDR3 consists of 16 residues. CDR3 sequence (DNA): TGCGCCAGCAGCCGGGACAGGGAACAAGAATCCTACGAGCAGTACTTC. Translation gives CASSRDREQESYEQYF.

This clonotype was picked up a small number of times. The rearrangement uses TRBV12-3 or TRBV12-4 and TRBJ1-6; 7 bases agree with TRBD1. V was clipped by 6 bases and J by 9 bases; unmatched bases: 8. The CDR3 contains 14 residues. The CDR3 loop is CASSSSGGSSPLHF. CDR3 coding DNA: TGTGCCAGCAGCTCATCAGGGGGAAGTTCACCCCTCCACTTT.

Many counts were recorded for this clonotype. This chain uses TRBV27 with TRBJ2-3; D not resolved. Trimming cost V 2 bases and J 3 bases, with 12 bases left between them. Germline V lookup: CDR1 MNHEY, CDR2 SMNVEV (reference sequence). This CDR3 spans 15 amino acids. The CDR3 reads CASSLVHPLTDTQYF. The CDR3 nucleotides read TGTGCCAGCAGTTTAGTTCACCCTCTAACAGATACGCAGTATTTT.